This entry lists 16 T cell receptor beta chains sequenced from one sample in a study of blood T cell repertoires in COVID-19. Assay: immunoSEQ multiplex PCR; the TCRdb copy retains only in-frame clones and omits some. The sample has 280,000 or so clones, around 85% seen once. Input material: PBMCs or T cells enriched from blood (not recorded which). These receptors were taken from a man under 40 who had recovered from COVID-19.

V usage is TRBV7-2 and J usage is TRBJ2-7, with 10 bases identical to TRBD1. Germline-derived CDR1 and CDR2 are SGHTA and FQGNSA. V shed 8 bases and J 2 bases; nucleotides not matched to a gene: 6. The CDR3 runs 14 residues. The CDR3 bases are TGTGCCAGCGTCGCCGGGACAGGGGCCTACGAGCAGTACTTC. This encodes CASVAGTGAYEQYF.

This rearrangement joins TRBV9 to TRBJ2-1; TRBD2 aligns across 15 bases. CDR3 length: 17 residues. V was clipped by 4 bases and J by 6 bases; unmatched bases: 8. Germline values: CDR1 SGDLS, CDR2 YYNGEE. The CDR3 loop reads CASSPGTSGGYRNEQFF. CDR3 in DNA: TGTGCCAGCAGCCCCGGGACTAGCGGGGGGTATCGCAATGAGCAGTTCTTC.

This chain connects TRBV19 to TRBJ1-2; the D is unclear. V was pared by 6 bases and J by 1 base, with 9 bases between. This CDR3 has 13 residues. Germline CDR1 reads LNHDA; CDR2 reads SQIVND (reference sequence). CDR3 nucleotide sequence: TGTGCCAGTAGCCCCCGGGGTAACTATGGCTACACCTTC. It translates to CASSPRGNYGYTF. The full variable domain, its missing parts supplied by reference TRBV19 and TRBJ1-2, is DGGITQSPKYLFRKEGQNVTLSCEQNLNHDAMYWYRQDPGQGLRLIYYSQIVNDFQKGDIAEGYSVSREKKESFPLTVTSAQKNPTAFYLCASSPRGNYGYTFGSGTRLTVV.

The chain combines TRBV5-1 with TRBJ2-5, with a weak D call TRBD1 (6 bases). The germline CDR1 and CDR2 sequences are SGHRS and YFSETQ. This CDR3 comprises 17 residues. V was cut by 8 bases and J by 1 base, with 24 bases left in between. CDR3 coding DNA: TGCGCCAGTGAGGGCCGGCCCACCAGGGGCCTCCAAGAGACCCAGTACTTC. This sequence encodes CASEGRPTRGLQETQYF.

A remark on this clone: One end of the junction does not line up with germline, which may come from a read error. The CDR3 here is CASSFVGRVNQPQHF. In DNA form, the CDR3 reads TGTGCTAGCAGCTTCGTCGGCAGGGTCAATCAGCCCCAGCATTTT. V and J are TRBV7-7 and TRBJ1-5; the D gene is possibly TRBD1 (5 bases). There are 15 residues in the CDR3. CDR1 SSHAT and CDR2 FNYEAQ come from the germline V gene (reference sequence).

This clone has a handful of counts. CDR3 sequence: CASTRDRNYGYTF. CDR3 sequence (DNA): TGTGCCAGCACCCGAGACAGGAACTATGGCTACACCTTC. The V gene is TRBV2, the J gene TRBJ1-2, with D maybe TRBD1 (6 bases). Trimming took off 7 bases at V and 2 bases at J, with 11 bases between the two ends. The V gene's germline CDR1 is SNHLY and CDR2 FYNNEI. This CDR3 comprises 13 residues.

V gene TRBV5-1 combines with J gene TRBJ2-7, with 8 bases matching TRBD1. The CDR3 spans 15 residues. The ends lost 0 bases at V and 1 base at J; junction bases unmatched: 3. From germline, CDR1 is SGHRS and CDR2 YFSETQ. The CDR3 here is CASSLDRTGSYEQYF. The CDR3 DNA sequence: TGCGCCAGCAGCTTGGATAGGACAGGGTCCTACGAGCAGTACTTC.

The chain couples TRBV6-2 or TRBV6-3 to TRBJ2-7; 7 nucleotides align to TRBD1. The germline gives CDR1 MNHEY, CDR2 SVGEGT. The trim removed 2 bases at V and 1 base at J, leaving 5 bases unmatched. The CDR3 sequence is 15 residues long. The CDR3 loop is CASSYPATGSYEQYF. The CDR3 bases are TGTGCCAGCAGTTACCCGGCGACAGGGTCCTACGAGCAGTACTTC.

The chain recombines TRBV10-1 with TRBJ2-7; 10 bases are a match to TRBD1. Germline CDR1 and CDR2: WNHNN and SYGVQD (reference sequence). Trimming removed 4 bases from V and 1 base from J; junction bases left unmatched: 1. The CDR3 runs 14 residues. This chain's CDR3 is CASSGTGGSYEQYF. Written as DNA, the CDR3 is TGCGCCAGCAGTGGGACAGGGGGGTCCTACGAGCAGTACTTC.

This chain links TRBV3-1 (or the pseudogene TRBV3-2) with TRBJ2-7; the match to TRBD2 covers 10 bases. The V gene end was trimmed by 0 bases and the J gene end by 4 bases; junction bases not matched to a gene: 12. CDR3 length: 18 residues. The germline gives CDR1 LGHDT, CDR2 YNNKEL (reference sequence). CDR3 protein: CASSQDGGSSGGLYEQYF. The CDR3 nucleotides read TGTGCCAGCAGCCAAGATGGGGGTTCTAGCGGGGGACTATACGAGCAGTACTTC.

The chain recombines TRBV7-9 with TRBJ1-1, with D perhaps TRBD1 (6 bases). Trimming pared 0 bases from V and 1 base from J, leaving 12 bases between. The CDR3 spans 16 residues. Germline CDR1 is SEHNR and CDR2 is FQNEAQ (reference sequence). The DNA of the CDR3 is TGTGCCAGCAGCTTAGCGGGGGCAGGGAGGAACACTGAAGCTTTCTTT. Translating gives CASSLAGAGRNTEAFF.

DNA for the CDR3: TGTGCCAGCAGTTCAGAGACAGGTAGGGGCACTGAAGCTTTCTTT. This gives the protein CASSSETGRGTEAFF. V gene TRBV7-2 combines with J gene TRBJ1-1, with a possible D match to TRBD1 (6 bases). CDR1 and CDR2 (germline): SGHTA, FQGNSA. Trimming stripped 6 bases from V and 4 bases from J, with 18 bases between. This CDR3 region has 15 residues.

J is TRBJ2-5 and V is TRBV3-1 (or the pseudogene TRBV3-2), with D unclear. V gave up 2 bases and J gave up 5 bases, with 9 bases separating them. The CDR3 is 13 amino acids. Germline values: CDR1 LGHDT, CDR2 YNNKEL (reference sequence). The CDR3 sequence is CASSQTQRETQYF. CDR3 DNA: TGTGCCAGCAGCCAAACCCAACGGGAGACCCAGTACTTC.

Points on this clone: The same CDR3 is also encoded by other DNA sequences in this sample. V is TRBV12-3 or TRBV12-4 and J is TRBJ2-7; D unclear. This CDR3 contains 11 residues. V was shortened by 4 bases and J by 1 base, with 2 bases between the two germline ends. CDR3 DNA: TGTGCCAGCAGTTCGTCCTACGAGCAGTACTTC. Amino acids: CASSSSYEQYF.

The chain has TRBV7-9 and TRBJ2-1; D remains ambiguous. Germline assignment: CDR1 SEHNR and CDR2 FQNEAQ (reference sequence). The CDR3 loop spans 14 amino acids. V lost 3 bases to trimming and J lost 5 bases, with 11 bases between them. The CDR3 here is CASSFMLRDNEQFF. CDR3 coding DNA: TGTGCCAGCAGCTTCATGTTACGGGACAATGAGCAGTTCTTC.

The chain recombines TRBV7-8 with TRBJ2-3; 10 positions agree with TRBD2. The CDR3 has 16 residues. J gave up 4 bases and V 3 bases, and 7 bases lay outside the gene matches. The germline CDR1 and CDR2 sequences are SGHVS and FQNEAQ. The CDR3 protein is CASSFRERGGPDTQYF. CDR3 coding DNA: TGTGCCAGCAGCTTCCGGGAGCGGGGGGGCCCAGATACGCAGTATTTT.